A single TCR beta chain is shown here with its context. The sample comes from a study of technical replicates of blood from a handful of donors. The CDR3 spans 13 residues. J gave up 6 bases and V 10 bases, and 7 bases lay outside the gene matches. Germline values: CDR1 ENHRY, CDR2 SYGVKD. Data came from immunoSEQ multiplex PCR; TCRdb stores just in-frame clones and leaves some out. Altogether about 79,000 clones are present, around 94% being singletons, with the ten largest covering roughly 0.26%. This TCR was recovered from a human donor in good health. The sequenced sample consisted of T cells isolated from PBMCs. This chain joins TRBV10-3 and TRBJ2-1; 9 nucleotides line up with TRBD2. Here the CDR3 DNA reads TGTGCCACCTTAGCGGGAGTTACCAATGAGCAGTTCTTC. It is translated as CATLAGVTNEQFF.